This TCR beta chain stems from a study of blood T cell repertoires in COVID-19. The CDR3 spans 15 residues. Unmatched junction bases numbered 2, after V lost 0 bases and J lost 2 bases. Germline CDR1 reads SGHDN; CDR2 reads FVKESK. Original methodology: Reference gene primer amplification yielded estimated nucleated cell counts. Method: immunoSEQ multiplex PCR; TCRdb's copy keeps in-frame clones and lacks some. The V and J calls and clone size are taken from that table; D and trimming were inferred from the DNA. Among 25,000 to 35,000 clones listed, around nine tenths were seen once. The chain employs TRBV14 and TRBJ2-5; TRBD2 matches 8 bases. What was sequenced was peripheral blood. The TCR sequence derives from a human donor in a cohort sampled during active COVID-19. CDR3 nucleotides: TGTGCCAGCAGCCAAGATCGCGGGGGGCAAGAGACCCAGTACTTC. Translation: CASSQDRGGQETQYF.